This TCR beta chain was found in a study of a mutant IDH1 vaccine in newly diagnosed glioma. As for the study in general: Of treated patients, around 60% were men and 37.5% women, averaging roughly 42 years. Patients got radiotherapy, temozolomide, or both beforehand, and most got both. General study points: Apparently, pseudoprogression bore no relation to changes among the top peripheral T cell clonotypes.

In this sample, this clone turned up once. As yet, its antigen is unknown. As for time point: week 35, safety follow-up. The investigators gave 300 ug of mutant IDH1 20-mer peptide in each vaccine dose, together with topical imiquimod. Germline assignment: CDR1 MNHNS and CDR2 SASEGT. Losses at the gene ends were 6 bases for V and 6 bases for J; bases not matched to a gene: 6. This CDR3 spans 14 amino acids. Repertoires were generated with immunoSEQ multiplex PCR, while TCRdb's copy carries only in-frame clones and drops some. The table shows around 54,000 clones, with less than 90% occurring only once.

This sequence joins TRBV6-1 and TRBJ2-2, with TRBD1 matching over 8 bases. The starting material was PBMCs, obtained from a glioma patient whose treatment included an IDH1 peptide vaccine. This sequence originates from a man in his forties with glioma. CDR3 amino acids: CASSVDRVAGELFF. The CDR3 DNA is TGTGCCAGCAGCGTGGACAGGGTCGCCGGGGAGCTGTTTTTT.